This T cell receptor beta chain was profiled in a study of human T cells and chemical hapten exposure. With 1 base clipped from V and 1 base from J, the junction kept 2 bases outside the gene matches. The CDR3 covers 15 residues. Germline CDR1 and CDR2: SGHAT and FQNNGV. TCRdb called the RACE reads again in MiXCR, with one record for every CDR3 protein. The sample records approximately 60,000 distinct CDR3 sequences, 9.9% being singletons. As to time point: pre-sensitization, week 0. As to treatment: therapeutic diphenylcyclopropenone sensitization with weekly scalp DPC. V usage is TRBV11-2 and J usage is TRBJ2-7; TRBD2 matches at 9 bases. The clonotype originates from a man aged 35 to 55 with alopecia areata. Some clones in this sample may be carry-over from other donors' samples. Sequencing was performed on whole blood, taken in connection with sensitization to the hapten diphenylcyclopropenone (DPC). This CDR3 reads CASSLGSGSSYEQYF. The DNA of the CDR3 is TGTGCCAGCAGCTTAGGTAGCGGGAGTTCCTACGAGCAGTACTTC.